This section outlines one TCR beta chain sequence together with its context. The target antigen is unknown. The study ran its PCR with 60 Vbeta and 13 Jbeta primers. Assay: immunoSEQ multiplex PCR; the TCRdb copy retains only in-frame clones and omits some. The profile shows approximately 170,000 clones, roughly 80% of them singletons. This sample is part of a study of cytomegalovirus exposure and HLA in healthy donors. Study findings and constraints: Prediction of most subjects' HLA-A and HLA-B alleles by TCR beta sequences was reportedly accurate. What a later analysis showed was that several of the most significant clusters appeared linked to common viral pathogens.

This CDR3 is built from 11 residues. V was clipped by 5 bases and J by 4 bases, with 5 bases between them. CDR1 and CDR2 (germline): MNHEY, SMNVEV (reference sequence). This chain links TRBV27 with TRBJ1-1, with D uncertain. The clonotype was recovered from a man in his fifties or sixties in good health and CMV-seropositive. Sequencing was done on a sample of PBMCs. CDR3 loop: CASSRGTEAFF. Here the CDR3 DNA reads TGTGCCAGCAGTCGGGGCACTGAAGCTTTCTTT.